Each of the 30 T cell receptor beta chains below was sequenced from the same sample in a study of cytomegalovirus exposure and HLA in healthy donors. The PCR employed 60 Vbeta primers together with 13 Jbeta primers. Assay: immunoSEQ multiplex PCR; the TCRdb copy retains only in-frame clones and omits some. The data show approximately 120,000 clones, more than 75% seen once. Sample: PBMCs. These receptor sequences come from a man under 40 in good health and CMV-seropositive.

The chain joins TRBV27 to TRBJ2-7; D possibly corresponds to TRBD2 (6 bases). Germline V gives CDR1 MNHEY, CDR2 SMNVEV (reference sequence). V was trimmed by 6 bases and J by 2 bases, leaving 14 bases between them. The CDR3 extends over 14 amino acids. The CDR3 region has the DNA TGTGCCAGCAGGGTCGGAGGGTTCGCCTACGAGCAGTACTTC. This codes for CASRVGGFAYEQYF.

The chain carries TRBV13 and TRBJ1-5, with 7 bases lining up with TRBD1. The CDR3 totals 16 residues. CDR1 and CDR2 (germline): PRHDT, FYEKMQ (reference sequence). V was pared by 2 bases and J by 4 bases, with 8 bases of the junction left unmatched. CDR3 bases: TGTGCCAGCAGCTTAAGGGCTTGGGGACAGAATCAGCCCCAGCATTTT. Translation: CASSLRAWGQNQPQHF.

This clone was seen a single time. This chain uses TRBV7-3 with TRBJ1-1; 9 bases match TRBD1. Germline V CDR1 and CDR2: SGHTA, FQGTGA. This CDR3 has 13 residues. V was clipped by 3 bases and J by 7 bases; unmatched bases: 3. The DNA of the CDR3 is TGTGCCAGCAGCTTGACAGGGGGAGATGAAGCTTTCTTT. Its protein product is CASSLTGGDEAFF. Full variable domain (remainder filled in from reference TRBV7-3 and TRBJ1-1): GAGVSQTPSNKVTEKGKYVELRCDPISGHTALYWYRQSLGQGPEFLIYFQGTGAADDSGLPNDRFFAVRPEGSVSTLKIQRTERGDSAVYLCASSLTGGDEAFFGQGTRLTVV.

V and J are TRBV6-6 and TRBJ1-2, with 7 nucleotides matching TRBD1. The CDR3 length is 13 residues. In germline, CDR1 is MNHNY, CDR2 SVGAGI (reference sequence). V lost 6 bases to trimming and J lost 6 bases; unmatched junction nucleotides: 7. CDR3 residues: CASREDRENGYTF. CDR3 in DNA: TGTGCCAGCAGAGAAGACAGGGAGAATGGCTACACCTTC.

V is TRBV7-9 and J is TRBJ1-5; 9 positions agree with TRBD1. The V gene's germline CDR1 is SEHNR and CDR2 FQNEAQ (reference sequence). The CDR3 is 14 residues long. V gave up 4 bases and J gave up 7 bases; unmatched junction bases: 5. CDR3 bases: TGTGCCAGCAGCTGGGGGGACAGGGCGCAGCCCCAGCATTTT. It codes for CASSWGDRAQPQHF.

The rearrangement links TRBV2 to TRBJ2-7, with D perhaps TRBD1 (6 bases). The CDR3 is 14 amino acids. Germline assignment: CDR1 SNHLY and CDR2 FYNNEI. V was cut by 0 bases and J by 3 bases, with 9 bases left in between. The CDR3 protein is CASSEANRDYEQYF. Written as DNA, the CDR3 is TGTGCCAGCAGTGAAGCTAACAGGGACTACGAGCAGTACTTC.

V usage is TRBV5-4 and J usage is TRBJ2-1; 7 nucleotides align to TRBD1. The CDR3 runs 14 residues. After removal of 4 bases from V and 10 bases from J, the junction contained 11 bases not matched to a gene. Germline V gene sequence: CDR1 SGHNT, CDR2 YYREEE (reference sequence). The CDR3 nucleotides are TGTGCCAGCAGCCAGGGACAGATGCCGGGGGAGCAGTTCTTC. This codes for CASSQGQMPGEQFF.

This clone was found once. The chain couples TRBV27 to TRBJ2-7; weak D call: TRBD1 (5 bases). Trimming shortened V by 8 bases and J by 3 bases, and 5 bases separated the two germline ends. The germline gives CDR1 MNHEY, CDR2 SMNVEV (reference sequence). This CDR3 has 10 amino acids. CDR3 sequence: CASGHYEQYF. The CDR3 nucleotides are TGTGCCAGCGGACACTACGAGCAGTACTTC.

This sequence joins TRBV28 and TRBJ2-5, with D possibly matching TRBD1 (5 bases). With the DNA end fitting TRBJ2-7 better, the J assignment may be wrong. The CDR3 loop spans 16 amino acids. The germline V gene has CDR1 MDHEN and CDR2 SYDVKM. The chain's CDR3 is CASRALTGRTTYEQYF. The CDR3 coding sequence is TGTGCCAGCAGGGCTCTCACAGGTCGAACGACCTACGAGCAGTACTTC.

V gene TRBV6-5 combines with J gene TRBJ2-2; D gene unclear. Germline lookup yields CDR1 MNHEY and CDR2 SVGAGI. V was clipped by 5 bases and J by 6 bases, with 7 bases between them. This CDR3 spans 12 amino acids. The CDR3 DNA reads TGTGCCAGCAGTGCCCGGGCCGGGGAGCTGTTTTTT. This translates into CASSARAGELFF.

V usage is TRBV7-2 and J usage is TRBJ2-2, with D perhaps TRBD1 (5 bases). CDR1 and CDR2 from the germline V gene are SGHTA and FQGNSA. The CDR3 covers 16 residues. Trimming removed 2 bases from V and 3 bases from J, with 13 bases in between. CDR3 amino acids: CASSLSGSGYTGELFF. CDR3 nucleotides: TGTGCCAGCAGCTTATCAGGGTCTGGGTACACCGGGGAGCTGTTTTTT.

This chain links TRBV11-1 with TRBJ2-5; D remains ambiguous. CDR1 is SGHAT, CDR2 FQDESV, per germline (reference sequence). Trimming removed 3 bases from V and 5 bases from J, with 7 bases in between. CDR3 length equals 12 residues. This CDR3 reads CASSFNKETQYF. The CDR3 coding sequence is TGTGCCAGCAGCTTTAACAAGGAGACCCAGTACTTC.

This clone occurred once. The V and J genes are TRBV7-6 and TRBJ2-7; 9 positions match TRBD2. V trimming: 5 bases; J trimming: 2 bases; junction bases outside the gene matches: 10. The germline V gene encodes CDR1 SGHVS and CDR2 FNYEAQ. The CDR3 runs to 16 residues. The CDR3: CASSQRRGGAAYEQYF. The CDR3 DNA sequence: TGTGCCAGCAGCCAAAGGCGGGGGGGGGCGGCCTACGAGCAGTACTTC.

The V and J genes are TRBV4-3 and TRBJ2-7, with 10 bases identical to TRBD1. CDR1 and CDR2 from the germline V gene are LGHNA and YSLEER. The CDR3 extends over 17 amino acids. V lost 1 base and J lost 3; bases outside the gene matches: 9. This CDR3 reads CASSQGSVGQGFYEQYF. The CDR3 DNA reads TGCGCCAGCAGCCAAGGGAGTGTGGGACAGGGGTTCTACGAGCAGTACTTC.

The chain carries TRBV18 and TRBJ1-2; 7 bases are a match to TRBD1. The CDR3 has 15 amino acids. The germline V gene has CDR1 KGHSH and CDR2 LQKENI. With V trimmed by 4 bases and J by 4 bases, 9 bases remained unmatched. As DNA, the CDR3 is TGTGCCAGCTCACAGGCCGGACAGGTGGGCTATGGCTACACCTTC. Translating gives CASSQAGQVGYGYTF. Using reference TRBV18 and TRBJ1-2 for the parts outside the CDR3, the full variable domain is NAGVMQNPRHLVRRRGQEARLRCSPMKGHSHVYWYRQLPEEGLKFMVYLQKENIIDESGMPKERFSAEFPKEGPSILRIQQVVRGDSAAYFCASSQAGQVGYGYTFGSGTRLTVV.

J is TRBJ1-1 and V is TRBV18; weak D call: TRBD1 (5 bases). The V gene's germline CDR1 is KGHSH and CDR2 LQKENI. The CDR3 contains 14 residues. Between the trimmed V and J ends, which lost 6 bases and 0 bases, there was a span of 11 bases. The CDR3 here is CASSEQELNTEAFF. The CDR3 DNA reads TGTGCCAGCTCCGAACAGGAACTGAACACTGAAGCTTTCTTT.

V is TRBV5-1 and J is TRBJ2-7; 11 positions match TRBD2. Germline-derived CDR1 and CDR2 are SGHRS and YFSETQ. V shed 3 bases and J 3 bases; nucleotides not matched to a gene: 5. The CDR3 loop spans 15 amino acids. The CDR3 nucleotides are TGCGCCAGCAGCTCGACTAGCGGGATCGGCTACGAGCAGTACTTC. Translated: CASSSTSGIGYEQYF.

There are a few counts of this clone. CDR3 in amino acids: CASSTLGRFYEQYF. DNA of the CDR3: TGTGCCAGCAGCACCCTGGGGAGATTCTACGAGCAGTACTTC. The chain combines TRBV7-8 with TRBJ2-7; a weak D match, TRBD2 (5 bases). CDR3 length: 14 amino acids. V was trimmed by 5 bases and J by 3 bases, leaving 14 bases between them. Germline V gene data show CDR1 as SGHVS and CDR2 as FQNEAQ.

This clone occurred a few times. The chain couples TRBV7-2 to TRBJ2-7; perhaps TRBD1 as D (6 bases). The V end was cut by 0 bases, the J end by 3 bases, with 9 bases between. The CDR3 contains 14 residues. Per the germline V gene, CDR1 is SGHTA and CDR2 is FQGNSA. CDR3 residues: CASSLAARGYEQYF. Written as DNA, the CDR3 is TGTGCCAGCAGCTTAGCAGCCAGGGGCTACGAGCAGTACTTC.

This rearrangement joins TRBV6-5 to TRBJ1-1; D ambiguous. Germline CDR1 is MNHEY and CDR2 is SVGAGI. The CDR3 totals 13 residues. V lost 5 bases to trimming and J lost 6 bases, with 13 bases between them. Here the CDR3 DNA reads TGTGCCAGCAGTGAGGCAAGCCAGTCTGAAGCTTTCTTT. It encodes CASSEASQSEAFF.

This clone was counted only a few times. CDR3 amino acids: CASSLRTGGTYEQYF. As DNA, the CDR3 is TGTGCCAGCAGTCTCCGGACAGGAGGGACCTACGAGCAGTACTTC. The chain combines TRBV27 with TRBJ2-7, with D possibly TRBD1 on 7 matching bases. This CDR3 spans 15 amino acids. Germline assignment: CDR1 MNHEY and CDR2 SMNVEV (reference sequence). Trimming shortened V by 5 bases and J by 2 bases, and 16 bases separated the two germline ends.

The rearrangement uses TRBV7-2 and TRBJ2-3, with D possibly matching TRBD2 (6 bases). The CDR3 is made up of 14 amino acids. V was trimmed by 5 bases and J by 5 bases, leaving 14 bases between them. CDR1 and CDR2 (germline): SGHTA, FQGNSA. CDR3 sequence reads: CASSRTVEGDTQYF. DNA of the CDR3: TGTGCCAGCAGCCGGACTGTGGAGGGAGATACGCAGTATTTT.

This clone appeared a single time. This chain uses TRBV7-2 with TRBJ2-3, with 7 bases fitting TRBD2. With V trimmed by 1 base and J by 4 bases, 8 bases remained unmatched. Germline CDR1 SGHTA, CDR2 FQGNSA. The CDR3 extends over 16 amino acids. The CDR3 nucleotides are TGTGCCAGCAGCTTAGAGGGCGGGAGTTGGTCAGATACGCAGTATTTT. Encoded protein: CASSLEGGSWSDTQYF.

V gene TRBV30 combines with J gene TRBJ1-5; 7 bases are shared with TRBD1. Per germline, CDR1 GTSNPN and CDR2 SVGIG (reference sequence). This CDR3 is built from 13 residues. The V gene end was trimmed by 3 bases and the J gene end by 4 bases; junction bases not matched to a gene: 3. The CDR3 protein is CAWSRQGNQPQHF. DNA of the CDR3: TGTGCCTGGAGCCGACAGGGTAATCAGCCCCAGCATTTT.

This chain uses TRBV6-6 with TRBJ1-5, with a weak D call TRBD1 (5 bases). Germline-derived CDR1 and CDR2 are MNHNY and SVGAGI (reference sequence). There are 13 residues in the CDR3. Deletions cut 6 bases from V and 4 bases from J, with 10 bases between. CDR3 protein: CASRPGGNQPQHF. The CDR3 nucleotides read TGTGCCAGCAGGCCCGGGGGAAATCAGCCCCAGCATTTT.

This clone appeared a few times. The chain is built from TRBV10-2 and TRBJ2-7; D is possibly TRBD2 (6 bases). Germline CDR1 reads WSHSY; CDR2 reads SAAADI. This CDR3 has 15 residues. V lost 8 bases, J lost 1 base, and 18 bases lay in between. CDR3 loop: CASLGEVTGSYEQYF. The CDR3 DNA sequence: TGCGCCAGCCTCGGGGAGGTAACGGGGTCCTACGAGCAGTACTTC.

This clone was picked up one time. The CDR3 protein is CASSLNIEGYGYTF. CDR3 sequence (DNA): TGTGCCAGCAGCTTGAATATTGAGGGCTATGGCTACACCTTC. The chain combines TRBV5-4 with TRBJ1-2; the D is unclear. The V gene lost 1 base and the J gene lost 4 bases, with 11 bases spanning the gap. CDR1 and CDR2 from the germline V gene are SGHNT and YYREEE (reference sequence). CDR3 length: 14 amino acids.

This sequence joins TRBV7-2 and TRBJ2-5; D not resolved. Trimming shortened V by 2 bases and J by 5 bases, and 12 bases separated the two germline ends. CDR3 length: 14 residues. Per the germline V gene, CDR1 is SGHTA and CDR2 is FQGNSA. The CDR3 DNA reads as TGTGCCAGCAGCTTATATTCCCCGCGGGAGACCCAGTACTTC. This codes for CASSLYSPRETQYF.

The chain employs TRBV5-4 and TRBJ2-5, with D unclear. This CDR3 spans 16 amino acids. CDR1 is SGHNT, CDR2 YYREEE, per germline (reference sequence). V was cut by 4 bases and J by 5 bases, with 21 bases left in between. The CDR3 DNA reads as TGTGCCAGCAGCCAGAAAATTGCGGCAGCCGGTGAGACCCAGTACTTC. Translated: CASSQKIAAAGETQYF.

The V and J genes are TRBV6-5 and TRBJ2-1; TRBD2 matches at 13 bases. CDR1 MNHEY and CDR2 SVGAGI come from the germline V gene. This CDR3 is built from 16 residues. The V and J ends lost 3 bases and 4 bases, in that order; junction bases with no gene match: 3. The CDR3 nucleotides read TGTGCCAGCAGTTATTCGACTAGCGGGGGGTACAATGAGCAGTTCTTC. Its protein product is CASSYSTSGGYNEQFF.